The rows below give T cell receptor beta chains drawn from one sample of a study of neoadjuvant nivolumab and ipilimumab in lung cancer. The protocol was immunoSEQ multiplex PCR, while the TCRdb copy is restricted to in-frame clones and leaves out a portion. This sample has about 4,000 clones; approximately 81% occur once, and the top ten carry around 4.8%. This material consisted of peripheral blood, taken after neoadjuvant nivolumab, alone or with ipilimumab, at or shortly before surgery. The receptors here all came from an adult with non-small cell lung cancer. Each CDR3 is given with its conserved first and last residue. Fields, in order: V gene, clone size, D gene, J gene, CDR3 DNA, CDR3 protein. A D gene is named only where the DNA matches it firmly. Some rows mark clone size as missing; the rest say once, few, many or name a class of expanded clone.

v_gene: TRBV6-4
abundance: NA
d_gene: NA
j_gene: TRBJ2-3
CDR3nt: TGTGCCAGCAGTGAAGCGGGCACAGATACGCAGTATTTT
CDR3aa: CASSEAGTDTQYF

v_gene: TRBV6-6
abundance: few
d_gene: NA
j_gene: TRBJ2-3
CDR3nt: TGTGCCAGCAGTTACATCGAGGGCACAGATACGCAGTATTTT
CDR3aa: CASSYIEGTDTQYF

v_gene: TRBV5-4
abundance: NA
d_gene: NA
j_gene: TRBJ2-1
CDR3nt: TGTGCCAGCAGCTTGGTTCAGGACGGATACAATGAGCAGTTCTTC
CDR3aa: CASSLVQDGYNEQFF

v_gene: TRBV6-1
abundance: NA
d_gene: TRBD2
j_gene: TRBJ2-7
CDR3nt: TGTGCCAGCAGTCCCCGGACTAGCAGTTCCTACGAGCAGTACTTC
CDR3aa: CASSPRTSSSYEQYF

v_gene: TRBV7-8
abundance: NA
d_gene: NA
j_gene: TRBJ1-1
CDR3nt: TGTGCCAGCAGCTTAATCGGTACCCGAACTCCGGCTTTCTTT
CDR3aa: CASSLIGTRTPAFF

v_gene: TRBV10-2
abundance: NA
d_gene: TRBD2
j_gene: TRBJ2-7
CDR3nt: TGCGCCACCAGACTAGCCGAAAGCTCCTACGAGCAGTACTTC
CDR3aa: CATRLAESSYEQYF

v_gene: TRBV7-2
abundance: few
d_gene: NA
j_gene: TRBJ2-7
CDR3nt: TGTGCCAGCAGCCCGGCAGGGACCCACGAGCAGTACTTC
CDR3aa: CASSPAGTHEQYF

v_gene: TRBV27
abundance: NA
d_gene: NA
j_gene: TRBJ1-1
CDR3nt: TGTGCCAGCAGAATCGGACGGAACACTGAAGCTTTCTTT
CDR3aa: CASRIGRNTEAFF

v_gene: TRBV11-2
abundance: NA
d_gene: NA
j_gene: TRBJ2-3
CDR3nt: TGTGCCAGCAGCTTAGAACGCCTAGCCCCAGATACGCAGTATTTT
CDR3aa: CASSLERLAPDTQYF

v_gene: TRBV19
abundance: once
d_gene: NA
j_gene: TRBJ2-5
CDR3nt: TGTGCCAGTAGTATAGATCTAAGGTCAGGGGCCTCCGGGACCCAGTACTTC
CDR3aa: CASSIDLRSGASGTQYF

v_gene: TRBV10-3
abundance: NA
d_gene: NA
j_gene: TRBJ1-3
CDR3nt: TGTGCCATCAGCGACACAAGAACATCCTCTGGAAACACCATATATTTT
CDR3aa: CAISDTRTSSGNTIYF

v_gene: TRBV29-1
abundance: NA
d_gene: NA
j_gene: TRBJ2-7
CDR3nt: TGCAGCGTTGAAGAATGGCGGGCCTCAGGCACCTACGAGCAGTACTTC
CDR3aa: CSVEEWRASGTYEQYF

v_gene: TRBV7-8
abundance: NA
d_gene: NA
j_gene: TRBJ1-1
CDR3nt: TGTGCCAGCAGCTTAGAGAGGGCCACTGAAGCTTTCTTT
CDR3aa: CASSLERATEAFF

v_gene: TRBV5-1
abundance: NA
d_gene: NA
j_gene: TRBJ1-3
CDR3nt: TGCGCCAGCAGCTTAGCCCTTACCGACAGCAACTCTGGAAACACCATATATTTT
CDR3aa: CASSLALTDSNSGNTIYF

v_gene: TRBV20-1
abundance: few
d_gene: NA
j_gene: TRBJ2-7
CDR3nt: TGCAGTGCCGGGATTGGCGAGCAGTACTTC
CDR3aa: CSAGIGEQYF

v_gene: TRBV29-1
abundance: NA
d_gene: NA
j_gene: TRBJ1-2
CDR3nt: TGCAGCACCGATACAGGGTTCGGAGGCTACACCTTC
CDR3aa: CSTDTGFGGYTF

v_gene: TRBV5-8
abundance: once
d_gene: NA
j_gene: TRBJ1-1
CDR3nt: TGTGCCAGCCCCCGGCAGCTGAACACTGAAGCTTTCTTT
CDR3aa: CASPRQLNTEAFF

v_gene: TRBV10-3
abundance: large
d_gene: TRBD1
j_gene: TRBJ1-1
CDR3nt: TGTGCCATCAGTTCCGAGACAGGGGCTTTCTTT
CDR3aa: CAISSETGAFF

v_gene: TRBV18
abundance: few
d_gene: TRBD2
j_gene: TRBJ2-1
CDR3nt: TGTGCCAGCTCACCATGGACTAGCGGAAGCTCCTACAATGAGCAGTTCTTC
CDR3aa: CASSPWTSGSSYNEQFF

v_gene: TRBV6-5
abundance: NA
d_gene: NA
j_gene: TRBJ2-7
CDR3nt: TGTGCCAGCAGTCACTCAAACCCCCCCTACGAGCAGTACTTC
CDR3aa: CASSHSNPPYEQYF

v_gene: TRBV14
abundance: NA
d_gene: NA
j_gene: TRBJ1-1
CDR3nt: TGTGCCAGCAGCCACGGATGGGTGGGCACTGAAGCTTTCTTT
CDR3aa: CASSHGWVGTEAFF

v_gene: TRBV5-1
abundance: few
d_gene: NA
j_gene: TRBJ1-6
CDR3nt: TGCGCCAGCAGCACTCGTGACAGTACGAATTCACCCCTCCACTTT
CDR3aa: CASSTRDSTNSPLHF

v_gene: TRBV5-1
abundance: NA
d_gene: NA
j_gene: TRBJ2-7
CDR3nt: TGCGCCAGCAGCTTGGACCTCTACGAGCAGTACTTC
CDR3aa: CASSLDLYEQYF

v_gene: TRBV7-2
abundance: NA
d_gene: NA
j_gene: TRBJ1-1
CDR3nt: TGTGCCAGCACCTACTTTCAGGGATTCGGGGGCACTGAAGCTTTCTTT
CDR3aa: CASTYFQGFGGTEAFF

v_gene: TRBV5-1
abundance: NA
d_gene: TRBD1
j_gene: TRBJ2-3
CDR3nt: TGCGCCAGCAGCTCAACCGACAGGGGTCACACAGATACGCAGTATTTT
CDR3aa: CASSSTDRGHTDTQYF

v_gene: TRBV19
abundance: NA
d_gene: NA
j_gene: TRBJ1-2
CDR3nt: TGTGCCAGTAGTGCACCCGGGAGAGGCTTTGGCTACACCTTC
CDR3aa: CASSAPGRGFGYTF

v_gene: TRBV6-5
abundance: once
d_gene: NA
j_gene: TRBJ1-1
CDR3nt: TGTGCCAGCAGTTACCGCGTTGGGACGGCTTTCTTT
CDR3aa: CASSYRVGTAFF

v_gene: TRBV5-1
abundance: NA
d_gene: NA
j_gene: TRBJ2-3
CDR3nt: TGCGCCAGCAGCTTGCAGCTGGGGACAGATACGCAGTATTTT
CDR3aa: CASSLQLGTDTQYF

v_gene: TRBV5-1
abundance: NA
d_gene: NA
j_gene: TRBJ2-2
CDR3nt: TGCGCCAGCAGCTTGAGTGGGGGTGAAGGAAGGTCCGGGGAGCTGTTTTTT
CDR3aa: CASSLSGGEGRSGELFF

v_gene: TRBV19
abundance: NA
d_gene: NA
j_gene: TRBJ2-4
CDR3nt: TGTGCCAGTAGTACTCTGGGTGCCAAAAACATTCAGTACTTC
CDR3aa: CASSTLGAKNIQYF

v_gene: TRBV12-5
abundance: NA
d_gene: TRBD1
j_gene: TRBJ1-1
CDR3nt: TGTGCTAGTGGTGAGGGACAGCTGAACACTGAAGCTTTCTTT
CDR3aa: CASGEGQLNTEAFF

v_gene: TRBV5-5
abundance: few
d_gene: NA
j_gene: TRBJ1-1
CDR3nt: TGTGCCAGCAGCTTCCCCGTGTTGAACACTGAAGCTTTCTTT
CDR3aa: CASSFPVLNTEAFF

v_gene: TRBV10-2
abundance: NA
d_gene: TRBD2
j_gene: TRBJ2-5
CDR3nt: TGCGCCAGCAGTGAGAGGCTAGCGGGGGCCCCGTACCAAGAGACCCAGTACTTC
CDR3aa: CASSERLAGAPYQETQYF

v_gene: TRBV5-4
abundance: NA
d_gene: NA
j_gene: TRBJ2-7
CDR3nt: TGTGCCAGCAGCCTTGGGACAGCGGGCTGGGGCGAGCAGTACTTC
CDR3aa: CASSLGTAGWGEQYF

v_gene: TRBV5-1
abundance: NA
d_gene: TRBD1
j_gene: TRBJ2-7
CDR3nt: TGCGCCAGCAGCCCGGACGGGACAGGGAATTCCTACGAGCAGTACTTC
CDR3aa: CASSPDGTGNSYEQYF

v_gene: TRBV19
abundance: NA
d_gene: NA
j_gene: TRBJ2-5
CDR3nt: TGTGCCAGTAGTACCCAACAGGGTGTGGAGACCCAGTACTTC
CDR3aa: CASSTQQGVETQYF

v_gene: TRBV25-1
abundance: NA
d_gene: TRBD1
j_gene: TRBJ1-1
CDR3nt: TGTGCCAGCAGTGAAGGGGCAGGGGGTTGGACTGAAGCTTTCTTT
CDR3aa: CASSEGAGGWTEAFF

v_gene: TRBV5-1
abundance: once
d_gene: NA
j_gene: TRBJ1-1
CDR3nt: TGCGCCAGCAGCTTGGGTGGAGGGGGCACTGAAGCTTTCTTT
CDR3aa: CASSLGGGGTEAFF

v_gene: TRBV18
abundance: NA
d_gene: NA
j_gene: TRBJ1-2
CDR3nt: TGTGCCAGCTCACCGGATTTAGAAGGTTCTGGCTACACCTTC
CDR3aa: CASSPDLEGSGYTF

v_gene: TRBV15
abundance: NA
d_gene: TRBD2
j_gene: TRBJ2-7
CDR3nt: TGTGCCACCAGACATAAGGGAGGGATCGAGCAGTACTTC
CDR3aa: CATRHKGGIEQYF

v_gene: TRBV2
abundance: NA
d_gene: TRBD1
j_gene: TRBJ2-7
CDR3nt: TGTGCCAGCAGTCCCGGGACAGGGAAATACGAGCAGTACTTC
CDR3aa: CASSPGTGKYEQYF

v_gene: TRBV5-5
abundance: NA
d_gene: NA
j_gene: TRBJ2-1
CDR3nt: TGTGCCAGCAGCTTATCTTTGTACGATCCCAATGAGCAGTTCTTC
CDR3aa: CASSLSLYDPNEQFF

v_gene: TRBV6-1
abundance: few
d_gene: TRBD1
j_gene: TRBJ2-3
CDR3nt: TGTGCCAGCAGTGCCAAAGGTGGGACAGCAACAGATACGCAGTATTTT
CDR3aa: CASSAKGGTATDTQYF

v_gene: TRBV4-1
abundance: NA
d_gene: NA
j_gene: TRBJ2-3
CDR3nt: TGCGCCAGCAGCCAAGACGTTAGCTCAGATACGCAGTATTTT
CDR3aa: CASSQDVSSDTQYF

v_gene: TRBV29-1
abundance: large
d_gene: NA
j_gene: TRBJ2-1
CDR3nt: TGCAGCGTCCCCGTGGGCTCCAATGAGCAGTTCTTC
CDR3aa: CSVPVGSNEQFF

v_gene: TRBV7-6
abundance: once
d_gene: NA
j_gene: TRBJ2-5
CDR3nt: TGTGCCAGCAGCTCCCCCCTCCTGGATACCCAGTACTTC
CDR3aa: CASSSPLLDTQYF

v_gene: TRBV19
abundance: NA
d_gene: TRBD2
j_gene: TRBJ2-1
CDR3nt: TGTGCCAGTAGTATAGATCGGGGAGCGGGAGACCAACTCAATGAGCAGTTCTTC
CDR3aa: CASSIDRGAGDQLNEQFF

v_gene: TRBV15
abundance: NA
d_gene: NA
j_gene: TRBJ1-1
CDR3nt: TGTGCCACCAGCAGTACAGGGTCCCTCGCAGCTTTCTTT
CDR3aa: CATSSTGSLAAFF

v_gene: TRBV11-3
abundance: NA
d_gene: TRBD2
j_gene: TRBJ2-1
CDR3nt: TGTGCCAGCAGCTGGACTAGCGGGGGGGCTGAGCAGTTCTTC
CDR3aa: CASSWTSGGAEQFF

v_gene: TRBV6-6
abundance: NA
d_gene: TRBD1
j_gene: TRBJ2-7
CDR3nt: TGTGCCAGCAGTTACTCACCAGGAGACAGGGTGTACTTC
CDR3aa: CASSYSPGDRVYF

v_gene: TRBV27
abundance: NA
d_gene: NA
j_gene: TRBJ1-1
CDR3nt: TGTGCCAGCAGTTTCTGGACGAACACTGAAGCTTTCTTT
CDR3aa: CASSFWTNTEAFF

v_gene: TRBV11-2
abundance: NA
d_gene: NA
j_gene: TRBJ1-1
CDR3nt: TGTGCCAGCCAATGGTCGGGCACTGAAGCTTTCTTT
CDR3aa: CASQWSGTEAFF

v_gene: TRBV6-6
abundance: NA
d_gene: TRBD1
j_gene: TRBJ1-6
CDR3nt: TGTGCCAGCAGTTTGCGGGACAGGGACTTGAATTCACCCCTCCACTTT
CDR3aa: CASSLRDRDLNSPLHF